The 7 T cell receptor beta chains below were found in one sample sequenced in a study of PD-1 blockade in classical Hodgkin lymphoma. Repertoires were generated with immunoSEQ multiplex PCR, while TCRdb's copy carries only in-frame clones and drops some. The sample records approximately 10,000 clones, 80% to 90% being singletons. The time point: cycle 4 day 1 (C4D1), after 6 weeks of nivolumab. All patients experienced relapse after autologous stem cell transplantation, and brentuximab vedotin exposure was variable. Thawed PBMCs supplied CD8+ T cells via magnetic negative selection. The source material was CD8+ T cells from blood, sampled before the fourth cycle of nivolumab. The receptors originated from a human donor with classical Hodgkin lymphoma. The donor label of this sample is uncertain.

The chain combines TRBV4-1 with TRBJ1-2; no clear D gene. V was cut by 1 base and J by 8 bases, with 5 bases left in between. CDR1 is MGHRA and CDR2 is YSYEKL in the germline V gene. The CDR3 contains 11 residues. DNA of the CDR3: TGCGCCAGCAGCCAAGCACAAGGCTACACCTTC. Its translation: CASSQAQGYTF.

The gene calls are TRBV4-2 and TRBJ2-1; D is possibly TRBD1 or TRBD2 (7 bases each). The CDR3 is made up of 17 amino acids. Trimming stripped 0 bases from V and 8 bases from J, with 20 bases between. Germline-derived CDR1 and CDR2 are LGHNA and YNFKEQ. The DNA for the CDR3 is TGTGCCAGCAGCCAAGATAGTCCGGGACTACAGGGGTATGAGCAGTTCTTC. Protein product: CASSQDSPGLQGYEQFF.

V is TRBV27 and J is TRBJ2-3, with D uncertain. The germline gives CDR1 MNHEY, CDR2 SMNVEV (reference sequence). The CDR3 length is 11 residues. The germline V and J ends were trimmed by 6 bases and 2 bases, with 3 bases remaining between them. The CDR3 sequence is CASSTTDTQYF. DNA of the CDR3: TGTGCCAGCAGCACCACAGATACGCAGTATTTT.

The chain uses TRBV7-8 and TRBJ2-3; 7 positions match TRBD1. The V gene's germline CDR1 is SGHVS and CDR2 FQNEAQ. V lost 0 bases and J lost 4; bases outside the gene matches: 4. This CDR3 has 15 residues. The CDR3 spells CASSLATGVADTQYF. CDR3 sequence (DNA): TGTGCCAGCAGCTTAGCAACAGGGGTCGCAGATACGCAGTATTTT.

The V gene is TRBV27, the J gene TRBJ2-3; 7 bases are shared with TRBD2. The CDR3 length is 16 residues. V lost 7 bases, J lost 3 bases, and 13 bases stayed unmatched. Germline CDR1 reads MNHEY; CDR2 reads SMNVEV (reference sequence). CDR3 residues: CASKLSPAGATDTQYF. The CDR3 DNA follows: TGTGCCAGCAAACTGTCCCCCGCGGGAGCTACAGATACGCAGTATTTT.

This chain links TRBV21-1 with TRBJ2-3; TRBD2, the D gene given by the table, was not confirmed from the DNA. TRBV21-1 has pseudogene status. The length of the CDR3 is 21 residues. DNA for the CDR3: TGTGCCAGCCTCCGACACAGACCGGGACTAGAGGTTATATGGAACGCAGATACGCAGTATTTT. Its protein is CASLRHRPGLEVIWNADTQYF.

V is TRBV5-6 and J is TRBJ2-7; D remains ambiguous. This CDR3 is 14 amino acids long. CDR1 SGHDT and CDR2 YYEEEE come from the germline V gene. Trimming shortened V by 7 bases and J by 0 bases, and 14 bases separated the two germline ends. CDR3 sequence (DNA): TGTGCCAGCGTGCTTCGTAGCTCCTCCTACGAGCAGTACTTC. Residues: CASVLRSSSYEQYF.